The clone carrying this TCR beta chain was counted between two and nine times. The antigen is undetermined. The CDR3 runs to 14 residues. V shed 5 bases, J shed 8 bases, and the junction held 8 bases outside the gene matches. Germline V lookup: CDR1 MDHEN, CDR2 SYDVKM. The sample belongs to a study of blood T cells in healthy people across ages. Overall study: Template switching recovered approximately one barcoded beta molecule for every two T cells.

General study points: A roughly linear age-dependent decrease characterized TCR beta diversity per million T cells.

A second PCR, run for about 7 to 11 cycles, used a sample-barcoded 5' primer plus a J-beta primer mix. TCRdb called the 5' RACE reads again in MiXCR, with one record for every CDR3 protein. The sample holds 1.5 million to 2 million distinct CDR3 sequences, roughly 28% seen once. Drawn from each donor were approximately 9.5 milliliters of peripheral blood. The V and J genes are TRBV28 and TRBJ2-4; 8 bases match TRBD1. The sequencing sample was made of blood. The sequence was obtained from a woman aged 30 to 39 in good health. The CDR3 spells CASSTPDRVDIQYF. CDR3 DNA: TGTGCCAGCAGTACCCCGGACAGGGTAGACATTCAGTACTTC.